A single sample gave rise to the 22 T cell receptor beta chains below, sequenced in a study of breast tumors, draining lymph nodes, adjacent tissues. TCRdb analysed the multiplex PCR reads with MiXCR anew, one entry per CDR3 protein. The sample records tens of thousands of distinct CDR3 sequences, 23% being singletons. The sequencing sample was made of breast tumor tissue. The receptors originated from a female donor with breast cancer. Some clones in this sample may be carry-over from other donors' samples.

V is TRBV7-9 and J is TRBJ2-1; 13 nucleotides line up with TRBD2. The CDR3 has 18 amino acids. After removal of 5 bases from V and 7 bases from J, the junction contained 14 bases not matched to a gene. Germline loops: CDR1 SEHNR, CDR2 FQNEAQ (reference sequence). CDR3 protein: CASSQRWTGLAGVNEQFF. The CDR3 DNA reads as TGTGCCAGCAGCCAACGTTGGACAGGACTAGCGGGGGTTAATGAGCAGTTCTTC.

V and J are TRBV28 and TRBJ1-4, with a weak D call TRBD1 (6 bases). Germline-derived CDR1 and CDR2 are MDHEN and SYDVKM. The CDR3 is made up of 15 amino acids. Between the trimmed V and J ends, which lost 6 bases and 5 bases, there was a span of 16 bases. CDR3 loop: CASRALPTGNEKLFF. The CDR3 DNA follows: TGTGCCAGCAGGGCCCTCCCGACAGGCAATGAAAAACTGTTTTTT.

The table lists this clonotype with a few counts. The chain combines TRBV11-2 with TRBJ2-1; TRBD2 agrees at 11 bases. In germline, CDR1 is SGHAT, CDR2 FQNNGV. The CDR3 is 15 residues long. V shed 5 bases and J 8 bases; nucleotides not matched to a gene: 8. The chain's CDR3 is CASSPHSGRAYEQFF. CDR3 DNA: TGTGCCAGCAGCCCCCATAGCGGGAGGGCTTATGAGCAGTTCTTC.

Only a few counts were recorded for this clonotype. The chain employs TRBV12-3 or TRBV12-4 and TRBJ2-1; 13 nucleotides match TRBD2. This CDR3 region has 15 residues. After removal of 6 bases from V and 7 bases from J, the junction contained 6 bases not matched to a gene. CDR3: CASSPGLAGINEQFF. CDR3 sequence (DNA): TGTGCCAGCAGCCCGGGACTAGCGGGGATAAATGAGCAGTTCTTC.

The sample holds many counts of this clonotype. V gene TRBV7-6 combines with J gene TRBJ2-7, with D possibly called TRBD1 or TRBD2 (5 bases each). The CDR3 has 13 residues. Germline assignment: CDR1 SGHVS and CDR2 FNYEAQ. V was trimmed by 1 base and J by 5 bases, leaving 9 bases between them. CDR3 sequence: CASSLGGTDEQYF. The CDR3 nucleotides read TGTGCCAGCAGCTTAGGGGGGACCGACGAGCAGTACTTC.

The J gene is TRBJ1-5, the V gene TRBV4-1; 7 nucleotides agree with TRBD1. The germline V gene encodes CDR1 MGHRA and CDR2 YSYEKL. This CDR3 is built from 19 residues. V lost 0 bases to trimming and J lost 3 bases; unmatched junction nucleotides: 14. The DNA of the CDR3 is TGCGCCAGCAGCCAAGAATCGACAGGGACGATTGCGGTCAATCAGCCCCAGCATTTT. The encoded protein is CASSQESTGTIAVNQPQHF.

This clonotype has just a few counts. The rearrangement uses TRBV28 and TRBJ1-4; the D gene is possibly TRBD1 (5 bases). V lost 1 base, J lost 10 bases, and 7 bases lay in between. The germline gives CDR1 MDHEN, CDR2 SYDVKM. There are 12 residues in the CDR3. The CDR3: CASSLFGGKLFF. CDR3 coding DNA: TGTGCCAGCAGTTTATTTGGGGGAAAACTGTTTTTT.

Many counts were recorded for this clonotype. The chain links TRBV20-1 to TRBJ2-7; D possibly corresponds to TRBD2 (6 bases). V was shortened by 2 bases and J by 2 bases, with 13 bases between the two germline ends. Germline V CDR1 and CDR2: DFQATT, SNEGSKA (reference sequence). The CDR3 is 14 residues long. The CDR3 nucleotides are TGCAGTGCTAGAACTAGACTAGGGGCCTACGAGCAGTACTTC. It translates to CSARTRLGAYEQYF.

The sample holds many counts of this clonotype. V and J are TRBV6-2 or TRBV6-3 and TRBJ1-3, with D unresolved. V was trimmed by 6 bases and J by 2 bases, leaving 11 bases between them. The CDR3 totals 14 residues. In germline, CDR1 is MNHEY, CDR2 SVGEGT. CDR3 loop: CASRHDGTGNTIYF. The CDR3 DNA reads as TGTGCCAGCAGACATGACGGGACTGGAAACACCATATATTTT.

Points on this clonotype: A much more abundant neighbour one base away suggests this may be a read error. CDR3 residues: CASSLLGSYGYTF. The DNA for the CDR3 is TGTGCCAGCAGCTTGTTGGGAAGCTATGGCTACACCTTC. The V call is TRBV5-5, the J call TRBJ1-2; no reliable D call. Between the trimmed V and J ends, which lost 1 base and 4 bases, there was a span of 8 bases. There are 13 residues in the CDR3. Germline V lookup: CDR1 SGHKS, CDR2 YYEKEE (reference sequence).

This clonotype came up a few times. The V gene is TRBV28, the J gene TRBJ1-2, with TRBD1 as a possible D gene (5 bases). Germline-derived CDR1 and CDR2 are MDHEN and SYDVKM. V shed 7 bases and J shed 8 bases, with 20 bases lying between them. The CDR3 length is 14 residues. CDR3 amino acids: CASKKTGRVDGYTF. The DNA of the CDR3 is TGTGCCAGCAAGAAAACCGGCAGGGTGGACGGCTACACCTTC.

The rearrangement joins TRBV27 to TRBJ1-5, with D hard to call. CDR3 length equals 12 residues. Looked up from germline, CDR1 is MNHEY and CDR2 is SMNVEV (reference sequence). Trimming cost V 3 bases and J 9 bases, with 9 bases left between them. The CDR3 region has the DNA TGTGCCAGCAGTTTTTCGAATTCGCCCCAGCATTTT. Its translation: CASSFSNSPQHF.

This clonotype was found many times. This chain uses TRBV7-8 with TRBJ2-5, with a tentative D call TRBD1 (5 bases). This CDR3 region has 15 residues. V was trimmed by 5 bases and J by 1 base, leaving 14 bases between them. CDR1 and CDR2 (germline): SGHVS, FQNEAQ. CDR3 region: CASSPGRAAQETQYF. CDR3 nucleotides: TGTGCCAGCAGCCCGGGCAGGGCTGCCCAAGAGACCCAGTACTTC.

With respect to this clonotype: A much larger clone differs by one base, so this may be a read error. The chain has TRBV27 and TRBJ2-7; 9 bases are a match to TRBD1. The CDR3 runs to 15 residues. Germline lookup yields CDR1 MNHEY and CDR2 SMNVEV (reference sequence). The DNA for the CDR3 is TGTGCCAGCAGGAACCCGGGACAGGGCTCCTACGAGCAGTGCTTC. Amino acids: CASRNPGQGSYEQCF.

Turning to this clonotype: The CDR3 does not close with the conserved phenylalanine or tryptophan, likely indicating a read error. This chain uses TRBV10-3 with TRBJ1-6, with D possibly being TRBD1 (5 bases). The V gene's germline CDR1 is ENHRY and CDR2 SYGVKD. Trimming left V 8 bases short and J 4 bases short, with 12 bases between. This CDR3 spans 14 amino acids. CDR3 amino acids: CAIARDGYNSPLHS. Here the CDR3 DNA reads TGTGCCATCGCCCGGGACGGTTATAATTCACCCCTCCACTCT.

This clonotype was seen more than once but under ten times. The chain combines TRBV4-1 with TRBJ2-6; 8 positions match TRBD2. V shed 8 bases and J 4 bases; nucleotides not matched to a gene: 10. In germline, CDR1 is MGHRA, CDR2 YSYEKL. The CDR3 length is 16 residues. Written as DNA, the CDR3 is TGCGCCAGCGGTGGACGGGAGGGCCCCGGGGCCAACGTCCTGACTTTC. Protein sequence: CASGGREGPGANVLTF.

Concerning this clonotype itself: An end of the junction does not agree with germline; a read error may underlie this. The chain recombines TRBV7-8 with TRBJ2-1; TRBD1 matches 7 bases. CDR3 length: 14 amino acids. The germline CDR1 and CDR2 sequences are SGHVS and FQNEAQ. The DNA for the CDR3 is TGTGCCAGCAGCTTGTCTAGGGGGCGAAATGAGCGGTTCTTC. Translating it yields CASSLSRGRNERFF. Supplemented by reference TRBV7-8 and TRBJ2-1, the full variable domain reads GAGVSQSPRYKVAKRGQDVALRCDPISGHVSLFWYQQALGQGPEFLTYFQNEAQLDKSGLPSDRFFAERPEGSVSTLKIQRTQQEDSAVYLCASSLSRGRNERFFGPGTRLTVL.

The chain uses TRBV7-9 and TRBJ1-1, with TRBD1 as a possible D gene (5 bases). The germline V gene has CDR1 SEHNR and CDR2 FQNEAQ (reference sequence). Trimming stripped 3 bases from V and 2 bases from J, with 10 bases between. CDR3 length: 14 amino acids. CDR3 in DNA: TGTGCCAGCAGCTTTAGGACATACAACACTGAAGCTTTCTTT. Translating it yields CASSFRTYNTEAFF.

This clonotype was picked up a small number of times. This sequence joins TRBV6-1 and TRBJ2-6, with D perhaps matching TRBD2 (6 bases). Looked up from germline, CDR1 is MNHNS and CDR2 is SASEGT. V was cut by 0 bases and J by 0 bases, with 9 bases left in between. This CDR3 region has 17 residues. CDR3 sequence: CASSEAGGSSGANVLTF. CDR3 coding DNA: TGTGCCAGCAGTGAAGCGGGAGGCAGCTCTGGGGCCAACGTCCTGACTTTC.

Remarks on this clonotype: A much larger clone lies one base from this, so it may be a read error. This rearrangement joins TRBV4-1 to TRBJ1-1; tentative D call: TRBD1 (6 bases). CDR1 and CDR2 (germline): MGHRA, YSYEKL. The CDR3 totals 16 residues. V gave up 2 bases and J gave up 6 bases, with 19 bases separating them. Written as DNA, the CDR3 is TGCGCCAGCAGCCAACCCCAACAGGGTAGCGGGGCTGAAGCTTTCTTT. It is translated as CASSQPQQGSGAEAFF.

This clonotype was detected only once. A much larger clone sits a single nucleotide away, making a read error possible. The chain combines TRBV6-6 with TRBJ2-5; D is unclear. Per the germline V gene, CDR1 is MNHNY and CDR2 is SVGAGI (reference sequence). The CDR3 is 15 residues long. Deletions cut 4 bases from V and 11 bases from J, with 23 bases between. The CDR3 DNA is TGTGCCAGCAGTTCCGACCGACAAGGATGGAGTGAGCAGTACTTC. Its translation: CASSSDRQGWSEQYF.

This clonotype came up many times. The chain recombines TRBV20-1 with TRBJ2-1; 10 positions agree with TRBD2. The CDR3 has 14 residues. CDR1 DFQATT and CDR2 SNEGSKA come from the germline V gene (reference sequence). The V segment lost 5 bases and the J segment 2 bases; nucleotides outside the gene matches: 3. Here the CDR3 reads CSALSGGAYNEQFF. DNA for the CDR3: TGCAGTGCTCTCAGCGGGGGGGCCTACAATGAGCAGTTCTTC.